Included here is one TCR beta chain sequence, with context. Its antigen is unknown. Base-call qualities are not available, and no considerably larger clone is one nucleotide away. For CDR1 and CDR2, the germline V gene lists MNHNS and SASEGT. Including the terminal cysteine and phenylalanine, the CDR3 comprises 16 residues. Only the CDR3 part of the read is kept: 48 bases, read in frame from the first base. Trimmed from V: 3 bases; trimmed from J: 4 bases; junction bases lacking a gene match: 6. To sequence the TCRbeta CDR3 region, genomic DNA was isolated from the sorted cells. The immunoSEQ Assay was used for sequencing of TCRbeta CDR3 regions. This is the immuneACCESS table as TCRdb keeps it, with only in-frame sequences that have V and J called. A part of the clones is gone; compared with another copy, unresolved V genes explain less than half, and the rest is unexplained. Within this sample are 20,000 to 25,000 clones, with around four fifths of them counted one time only. About half of the sample goes to the ten largest clones.

These data come from a study of OX40 agonist ivuxolimab in advanced cancers. For the study in its entirety: Ivuxolimab, which targeted the costimulatory receptor OX40 (CD134), was an agonistic, fully human IgG2 monoclonal antibody. Intravenous ivuxolimab was administered to patients every 2 weeks at six dose levels: 0.01, 0.1, 0.3, 1.5, 3 and 10 mg/kg. Of the roughly 51 patients in dose escalation, about 20 had hepatocellular carcinoma, about 15 had melanoma, 9 had renal cell carcinoma and 9 had head and neck cancer. A male proportion of about 79% and a mean age of approximately 55 years, ranging from roughly 23 to 90, were recorded for the dose-escalation cohort. Prior anti-PD-1, anti-PD-L1 or anti-CTLA-4 therapy was permitted, and about 40% of dose-escalation patients had received checkpoint inhibitors. Partial responses occurred in three dose-escalation patients: two with cutaneous melanoma and one with hepatocellular carcinoma. The point of sequencing TCRbeta in the periphery was to test whether ivuxolimab changed TCR sequence diversity and drove clonal T-cell expansion. The paper reports the monotherapy dose-escalation portion (N of about 54 patients) of the phase I ivuxolimab trial.

Overall study results and their limits: The antigen specificity of the peripheral T cells that underwent clonal expansion was not determined. In the 0.1-3.0 mg/kg groups, partial responders were among the patients with the lowest normalized peripheral clonal expansion, particularly in CD8+ T cells. At doses from 0.1 to 3.0 mg/kg, clonal expansion was seen in both CD4+ and CD8+ blood T cells between baseline and week 6. Low levels of normalized T-cell clonal expansion were also shown by some nonresponding patients. After ivuxolimab, expanded clones were on average more numerous among CD8+ T cells than among CD4+ T cells.

The trial excluded patients who had a history of autoimmune disease or who were on systemic immunosuppression. In every dose cohort, peripheral blood was drawn for TCR sequencing at baseline, cycle 4 day 1, and cycle 7 day 1. The samples were drawn from a first-in-human, open-label, multicenter phase I dose-escalation trial of ivuxolimab. Adults with locally advanced or metastatic melanoma, renal cell, hepatocellular, or head and neck squamous cell carcinoma were enrolled in the trial. Before TCR sequencing, CD4+ and CD8+ T cells were separately sorted from peripheral blood. Recombination linked TRBV6-1 to TRBJ2-7, with 13 bases in between that match TRBD2. This TCR was recovered from an adult with an advanced solid tumor such as melanoma, head and neck, liver or kidney cancer. Sequenced material: CD4+ or CD8+ T cells sorted from blood, taken in a trial of the OX40 agonist ivuxolimab. The CDR3 reads CASSDGLAGARYEQYF. The nucleotide sequence is TGTGCCAGCAGTGACGGACTAGCGGGAGCGAGGTACGAGCAGTACTTC.